Following are 21 T cell receptor beta chains from one sample sequenced in a study of blood T cell repertoires in COVID-19. The table came from immunoSEQ multiplex PCR; TCRdb's copy has only in-frame clones and leaves some out. The sample lists more than 30,000 clones; 70% to 90% were seen once. Sequencing used peripheral blood. All receptors derive from a man aged 60 to 75 with active COVID-19.

CDR3 region: CASSESPTSTETQYF. The CDR3 DNA reads TGCGCCAGCAGTGAGTCCCCGACTAGCACGGAGACCCAGTACTTC. V is TRBV10-2 and J is TRBJ2-5, with 7 bases aligning to TRBD2. The junction had 6 bases not matched to a gene; V was cut back by 0 bases and J by 5 bases. CDR3 length: 15 residues. CDR1 and CDR2 (germline): WSHSY, SAAADI.

The chain has TRBV4-1 and TRBJ1-1, with a possible D match to TRBD1 (5 bases). V was cut by 6 bases and J by 3 bases, with 17 bases left in between. The CDR3 contains 15 residues. CDR1 MGHRA and CDR2 YSYEKL come from the germline V gene. CDR3 sequence reads: CASSPSGGVDTEAFF. For the CDR3, the DNA is TGCGCCAGCAGTCCTTCCGGGGGGGTAGACACTGAAGCTTTCTTT.

This chain links TRBV6-5 with TRBJ1-4, with 9 bases lining up with TRBD1. The CDR3 loop spans 14 amino acids. J lost 5 bases, V lost 5 bases, and 3 bases had no gene match. CDR1 MNHEY and CDR2 SVGAGI come from the germline V gene. The chain's CDR3 is CASSPTGGNEKLFF. Written as DNA, the CDR3 is TGTGCCAGCAGTCCGACAGGGGGAAATGAAAAACTGTTTTTT.

This clone appeared once. V is TRBV28 and J is TRBJ1-1; D is undetermined. The CDR3 consists of 15 residues. Germline V CDR1 and CDR2: MDHEN, SYDVKM. Trimming removed 2 bases at V and 5 bases at J, with 15 bases between. The CDR3 region has the DNA TGTGCCAGCAGTTTAAGCATAGGAGGGAGGACTGAAGCTTTCTTT. Translated: CASSLSIGGRTEAFF.

The chain uses TRBV9 and TRBJ2-1; 8 bases fit TRBD1. The trim removed 6 bases at V and 8 bases at J, leaving 16 bases unmatched. This CDR3 spans 16 amino acids. Germline V lookup: CDR1 SGDLS, CDR2 YYNGEE. CDR3 amino acids: CASTTGWDRTYDEQFF. For the CDR3, the DNA is TGTGCCAGCACCACGGGGTGGGACAGGACTTATGATGAGCAGTTCTTC. Looking up the rest from reference TRBV9 and TRBJ2-1 gives the full variable domain: DSGVTQTPKHLITATGQRVTLRCSPRSGDLSVYWYQQSLDQGLQFLIQYYNGEERAKGNILERFSAQQFPDLHSELNLSSLELGDSALYFCASTTGWDRTYDEQFFGPGTRLTVL.

This rearrangement joins TRBV14 to TRBJ1-2; maybe TRBD1 (6 bases). The germline CDR1 and CDR2 sequences are SGHDN and FVKESK. The V and J ends lost 4 bases and 5 bases respectively, with 14 bases between them. The CDR3 has 14 residues. The CDR3 nucleotides read TGTGCCAGCAGCCCAAGCGGGGGCGGATATGGCTACACCTTC. It specifies CASSPSGGGYGYTF.

The V and J genes are TRBV5-4 and TRBJ2-3; 9 bases line up with TRBD2. The CDR3 loop spans 17 amino acids. Germline trimming cut 5 bases from V and 4 bases from J; bases unmatched to any gene: 14. Germline V CDR1 and CDR2: SGHNT, YYREEE (reference sequence). CDR3 region: CASRPDVSGRGADTQYF. CDR3 nucleotides: TGTGCCAGCAGGCCTGACGTTAGCGGGAGAGGCGCAGATACGCAGTATTTT.

The chain uses TRBV10-3 and TRBJ2-1; 11 nucleotides line up with TRBD2. The CDR3 is 17 residues long. Trimming at V came to 2 bases and at J to 9 bases, leaving 12 bases not matched to a gene. Germline V gives CDR1 ENHRY, CDR2 SYGVKD. For the CDR3, the DNA is TGTGCCATCAGTGAGCCGACGCCCCTAGCGGGAGGAGGTGAGCAGTTCTTC. This codes for CAISEPTPLAGGGEQFF.

The genes are TRBV18 and TRBJ2-2; possibly TRBD2 for D (5 bases). The CDR3 covers 14 residues. The germline V and J ends were trimmed by 3 bases and 1 base, with 6 bases remaining between them. The germline CDR1 and CDR2 sequences are KGHSH and LQKENI. The DNA for the CDR3 is TGTGCCAGCTCACCGGACTTGAACACCGGGGAGCTGTTTTTT. Protein sequence: CASSPDLNTGELFF.

The V and J genes are TRBV4-1 and TRBJ2-7, with D uncertain. CDR1 is MGHRA and CDR2 is YSYEKL in the germline V gene. Trimming removed 1 base at V and 0 bases at J, with 10 bases between. The CDR3 sequence is 15 residues long. CDR3 loop: CASSQANTISYEQYF. CDR3 nucleotide sequence: TGCGCCAGCAGCCAAGCTAACACTATCTCCTACGAGCAGTACTTC.

The chain couples TRBV10-3 to TRBJ2-7, with D possibly TRBD1 on 6 matching bases. CDR1 is ENHRY and CDR2 is SYGVKD in the germline V gene. Trimming took 0 bases from V and 4 from J, leaving 10 bases between them. The CDR3 runs 14 residues. This CDR3 is CAISESAGAYEQYF. In nucleotides, the CDR3 is TGTGCCATCAGTGAGTCGGCAGGGGCTTACGAGCAGTACTTC.

The chain links TRBV6-2 or TRBV6-3 to TRBJ1-2; perhaps TRBD1 as D (5 bases). The CDR3 totals 14 residues. V lost 0 bases to trimming and J lost 6 bases, with 11 bases between them. CDR1 is MNHEY and CDR2 is SVGEGT in the germline V gene. CDR3 loop: CASSYSGAVNGYTF. CDR3 in DNA: TGTGCCAGCAGTTACTCAGGGGCAGTTAATGGCTACACCTTC.

The chain is built from TRBV29-1 and TRBJ2-7; D is perhaps TRBD1 (5 bases). The germline V gene encodes CDR1 SQVTM and CDR2 ANQGSEA. Between the trimmed V and J ends, which lost 1 base and 2 bases, there was a span of 9 bases. The CDR3 has 13 residues. Here the CDR3 reads CSVEGETAYEQYF. In nucleotides, the CDR3 is TGCAGCGTTGAAGGTGAGACAGCCTACGAGCAGTACTTC.

This rearrangement joins TRBV27 to TRBJ2-7; weak D call: TRBD1 (6 bases). This CDR3 spans 15 amino acids. CDR1 is MNHEY and CDR2 is SMNVEV in the germline V gene (reference sequence). Deletions cut 3 bases from V and 4 bases from J, with 16 bases between. CDR3 in DNA: TGTGCCAGCAGTTTGGATAACGTGGGGGCTTACGAGCAGTACTTC. Protein product: CASSLDNVGAYEQYF.

This chain connects TRBV5-4 to TRBJ2-5; D is perhaps TRBD2 (6 bases). Trimming took 3 bases from V and 7 from J, leaving 13 bases between them. This CDR3 has 13 amino acids. Germline CDR1 and CDR2: SGHNT and YYREEE (reference sequence). The CDR3 sequence: CASSSNSGATQYF. CDR3 sequence (DNA): TGTGCCAGCAGCTCTAATAGCGGTGCGACCCAGTACTTC.

The chain links TRBV5-6 to TRBJ1-3; maybe TRBD1 (6 bases). CDR1 is SGHDT, CDR2 YYEEEE, per germline. V dropped 0 bases and J dropped 0 bases, with 13 bases sitting between them. The CDR3 consists of 17 residues. The CDR3 is CASSLVPGALSGNTIYF. The CDR3, as DNA: TGTGCCAGCAGCTTGGTGCCAGGGGCCCTCTCTGGAAACACCATATATTTT.

The chain is built from TRBV3-1 (or the pseudogene TRBV3-2) and TRBJ2-4; D is undetermined. CDR1 and CDR2 (germline): LGHDT, YNNKEL (reference sequence). There are 14 residues in the CDR3. Between the trimmed V and J ends, which lost 0 bases and 8 bases, there was a span of 11 bases. CDR3 region: CASSQDLVSDIQYF. DNA for the CDR3: TGTGCCAGCAGCCAAGACCTAGTCTCAGACATTCAGTACTTC.

V gene TRBV28 combines with J gene TRBJ1-1, with D tentatively TRBD1 (5 bases). Per the germline V gene, CDR1 is MDHEN and CDR2 is SYDVKM. The CDR3 is 13 residues long. Trimming removed 8 bases at V and 3 bases at J, with 13 bases between. The CDR3 loop is CASSMPGDTEAFF. CDR3 nucleotides: TGTGCCAGCTCAATGCCGGGGGACACTGAAGCTTTCTTT.

The rearrangement links TRBV7-8 to TRBJ1-1, with 8 positions matching TRBD1. The CDR3 has 13 amino acids. J gave up 7 bases and V 2 bases, and 3 bases lay outside the gene matches. The germline gives CDR1 SGHVS, CDR2 FQNEAQ. In DNA, the CDR3 is TGTGCCAGCAGCTTACAGGGGGCCATTGAAGCTTTCTTT. Its translation: CASSLQGAIEAFF.

A single count supports this clone. V gene TRBV14 combines with J gene TRBJ1-1, with D maybe TRBD1 (5 bases). The CDR3 consists of 14 residues. V was shortened by 1 base and J by 4 bases, with 10 bases between the two germline ends. CDR1 and CDR2 from the germline V gene are SGHDN and FVKESK. The CDR3 sequence: CASSQVRQGTEAFF. The CDR3 region has the DNA TGTGCCAGCAGCCAAGTCCGCCAGGGCACTGAAGCTTTCTTT.

The CDR3 DNA reads TGTGCCAGCATCCAGGGGCCCCATAATTCACCCCTCCACTTT. It codes for CASIQGPHNSPLHF. The chain recombines TRBV2 with TRBJ1-6; D possibly corresponds to TRBD1 (6 bases). The V end lost 7 bases, the J end lost 5 bases, and 12 bases lay between the germline ends. From germline, CDR1 is SNHLY and CDR2 FYNNEI. The CDR3 contains 14 residues.